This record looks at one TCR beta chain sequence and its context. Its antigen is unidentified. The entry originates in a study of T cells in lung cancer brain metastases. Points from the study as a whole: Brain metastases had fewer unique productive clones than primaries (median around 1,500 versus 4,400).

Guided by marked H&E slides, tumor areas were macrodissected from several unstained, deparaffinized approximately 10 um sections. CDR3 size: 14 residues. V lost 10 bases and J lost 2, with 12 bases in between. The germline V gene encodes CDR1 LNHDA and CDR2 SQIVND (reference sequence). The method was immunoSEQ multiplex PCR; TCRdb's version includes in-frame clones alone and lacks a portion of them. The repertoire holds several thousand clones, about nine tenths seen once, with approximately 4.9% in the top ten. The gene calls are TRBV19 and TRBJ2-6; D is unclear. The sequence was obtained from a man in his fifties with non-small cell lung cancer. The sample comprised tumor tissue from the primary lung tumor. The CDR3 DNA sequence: TGTGCCACCACGGGTTGGACTGGGGCCAACGTCCTGACTTTC. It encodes CATTGWTGANVLTF.